Below are 5 T cell receptor beta chains sequenced from a single sample in a study of regulatory T cells in long-lasting Graves disease (dated by TCRdb to the early 2020s). Libraries came from multiplex PCR. The sequencer listed for this sample is Illumina HiSeq 4000. TCR beta libraries were built with iRepertoire HTBI primers and Arm-PCR amplification of CDR3 regions. TCRdb redid the processing of the public reads, applying fastp at Q25 and MiXCR, and retained in-frame beta chains. Every CDR3 protein is listed once, alongside the most common genes and DNA of its rows. This sample comprises around 450,000 distinct CDR3 sequences, 15% to 20% of them detected only once. 10% to 15% of the sample is in the top ten clones. The sample's time point label, in plain terms: newly diagnosed GD, antithyroid drugs for less than 3 months. For both TCR sequencing and RNA sequencing, RNA was extracted from PBMCs using TRIzol.

These same records also appear under a second study, on T cells in Graves' hyperthyroidism and ophthalmopathy.

The specimen comprised peripheral blood mononuclear cells (PBMCs), sampled at new diagnosis, from a patient treated with antithyroid drugs. These receptors all stem from a man aged 35 to 55 with Graves disease. Donor details come from another sample of the same person, matched by shared clones.

The CDR3 region is CASSLEGAGGYEQYF. CDR3 nucleotide sequence: TGTGCCAGCAGTTTGGAGGGGGCGGGGGGCTACGAGCAGTACTTC. The chain has TRBV28 and TRBJ2-7; tentatively, D is TRBD2 (8 bases). Germline lookup yields CDR1 MDHEN and CDR2 SYDVKM. Between the trimmed V and J ends, which lost 3 bases and 3 bases, there was a span of 15 bases. This CDR3 region has 15 residues.

There are many counts of this clonotype. The chain couples TRBV20-1 to TRBJ2-3; 9 bases align to TRBD2. With V trimmed by 3 bases and J by 2 bases, 3 bases remained unmatched. Germline loops: CDR1 DFQATT, CDR2 SNEGSKA (reference sequence). This CDR3 is 14 amino acids long. In DNA, the CDR3 is TGCAGTGCTAGGGCTAGCGGGGCCACAGATACGCAGTATTTT. Protein: CSARASGATDTQYF.

In its sample, this clonotype was seen many times. The chain uses TRBV28 and TRBJ1-1, with D hard to call. CDR3 length: 17 amino acids. V shed 3 bases and J shed 0 bases, with 17 bases lying between them. Germline V gives CDR1 MDHEN, CDR2 SYDVKM. DNA of the CDR3: TGTGCCAGCAGTTTTGATCCGGCAGAATTAATGAACACTGAAGCTTTCTTT. Amino acids: CASSFDPAELMNTEAFF.

This clonotype was seen only a few times. This chain joins TRBV6-1 and TRBJ2-3; D call uncertain. The CDR3 length is 11 residues. Trimming took off 9 bases at V and 5 bases at J, with 9 bases between the two ends. The germline CDR1 and CDR2 sequences are MNHNS and SASEGT. The CDR3 nucleotides are TGTGCCAGTGGCGAAGGAGATACGCAGTATTTT. It specifies CASGEGDTQYF.

Ten or more counts support this clonotype. The gene calls are TRBV28 and TRBJ2-1, with a weak D call TRBD2 (5 bases). CDR3 length equals 14 residues. V was cut by 6 bases and J by 6 bases, with 15 bases left in between. Germline CDR1 is MDHEN and CDR2 is SYDVKM. CDR3 amino acids: CASSPPGTSNEQFF. CDR3 bases: TGTGCCAGCAGCCCACCCGGAACTAGCAATGAGCAGTTCTTC.